The entry below describes one TCR beta chain. Antigen specificity is unknown. The sample is drawn from a study of OX40 agonist ivuxolimab in advanced cancers. About the study: It was permissible to have had prior anti-PD-1, anti-PD-L1 or anti-CTLA-4 therapy, and around 40% had some. Three dose-escalation patients had partial responses: one with hepatocellular carcinoma and two with cutaneous melanoma.

V lost 4 bases and J 5 bases, leaving 17 bases between the germline ends. Germline V gives CDR1 KGHSY, CDR2 FQNENV. The CDR3 consists of 15 residues. Libraries were prepared by immunoSEQ multiplex PCR; TCRdb keeps only in-frame clonotypes and omits some of them. Counted here are tens of thousands of clones, around 80% occurring once; the ten biggest clones make up over 2%. Whole-study findings and limits: Relatively little clonal expansion, among the lowest observed, appeared in partial responders at 0.1-3.0 mg/kg. Some nonresponders additionally presented with little normalized T-cell clonal expansion.

This receptor was taken from an adult with an advanced solid tumor such as melanoma, head and neck, liver or kidney cancer. The chain joins TRBV16 to TRBJ1-1; D gene uncertain. The material was CD4+ or CD8+ T cells sorted from blood, obtained in a trial of the OX40 agonist ivuxolimab. CDR3 DNA sequence: TGTGCCAGCAGCCCATGGGGAGGTGAAAATACTGAAGCTTTCTTT. This codes for CASSPWGGENTEAFF.